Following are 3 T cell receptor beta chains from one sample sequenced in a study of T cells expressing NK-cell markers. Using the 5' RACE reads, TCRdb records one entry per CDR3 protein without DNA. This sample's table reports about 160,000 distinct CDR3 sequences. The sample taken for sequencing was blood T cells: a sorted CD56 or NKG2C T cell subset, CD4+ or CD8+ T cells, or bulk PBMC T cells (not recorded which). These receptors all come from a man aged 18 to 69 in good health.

The CDR3 loop reads CATSRAGRTSGDQETQYF. The genes are TRBV15 and TRBJ2-5; the TCRdb D gene call, TRBD2, has no DNA to confirm it. The CDR3 is made up of 18 amino acids. Germline-derived CDR1 and CDR2 are LNHNV and YYDKDF (reference sequence).

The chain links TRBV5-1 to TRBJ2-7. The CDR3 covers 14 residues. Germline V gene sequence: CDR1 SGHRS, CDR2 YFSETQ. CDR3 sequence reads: CASSLTLSSYEQYF.

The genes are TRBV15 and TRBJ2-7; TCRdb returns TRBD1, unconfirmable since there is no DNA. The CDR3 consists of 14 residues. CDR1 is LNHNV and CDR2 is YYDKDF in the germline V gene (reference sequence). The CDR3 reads CATSRVGRGYEQYF.